The 3 T cell receptor beta chains presented below share a single source sample, sequenced in a study of T cell repertoires in cytomegalovirus infection. Using its own MiXCR run on the reads, TCRdb lists one record per CDR3 protein. In the table there are roughly 640,000 distinct CDR3 sequences, roughly 24% of which are singletons. Sequences were obtained from CD8+ T cells from PBMCs. The source of these receptors is a human donor in good health (CMV status not recorded). Some clones in this sample may be carry-over from other donors' samples.

This clonotype was counted only a few times. The rearrangement joins TRBV7-8 to TRBJ1-2; 7 bases fit TRBD1. The ends lost 2 bases at V and 5 bases at J; junction bases unmatched: 8. Germline CDR1 and CDR2: SGHVS and FQNEAQ. The CDR3 length is 15 residues. CDR3 sequence (DNA): TGTGCCAGCAGCTTAACTCCGACAGGGATGTATGGCTACACCTTC. Translated: CASSLTPTGMYGYTF.

The chain joins TRBV6-2 or TRBV6-3 to TRBJ1-6; 10 bases are a match to TRBD1. Germline V gene lookup returns CDR1 MNHEY and CDR2 SVGEGT. V dropped 6 bases and J dropped 3; count of bases not matched to a gene: 11. CDR3 length: 18 amino acids. CDR3 in amino acids: CASSIRDRGSRYNSPLHF. CDR3 DNA sequence: TGTGCCAGCAGCATCCGGGACAGGGGATCCCGCTATAATTCACCCCTCCACTTT.

This clonotype occurred many times. This chain uses TRBV20-1 with TRBJ2-1, with 9 positions matching TRBD2. The CDR3 sequence is 19 residues long. J was trimmed by 0 bases and V by 5 bases; bases with no gene match: 17. Germline CDR1 and CDR2: DFQATT and SNEGSKA (reference sequence). Here the CDR3 DNA reads TGCAGTGCTGAAGATGGAGGTCTAGCGGGGATAAGCTCCTACAATGAGCAGTTCTTC. Protein sequence: CSAEDGGLAGISSYNEQFF.